This TCR beta chain was sequenced in a study of human T cells and chemical hapten exposure. Time point reported: patch test 1, 2 weeks after DPC sensitization. The sample's treatment: therapeutic diphenylcyclopropenone sensitization with weekly scalp DPC. Blood collection took place prior to placing each patch test. This CDR3 is built from 12 residues. Germline V lookup: CDR1 MNHEY, CDR2 SVGEGT. The ends were cut back, 7 bases at V and 8 bases at J, with 15 bases in the middle. MiXCR, run by TCRdb on the RACE reads, gives a single entry per CDR3 protein. The sample contains roughly 180,000 distinct CDR3 sequences, more than 12% of which appear only once.

Sample: whole blood, taken in connection with sensitization to the hapten diphenylcyclopropenone (DPC). The TCR originated in a woman aged 25-40 years with alopecia areata. Some clones in this sample may be carry-over from other donors' samples. This chain uses TRBV6-2 or TRBV6-3 with TRBJ2-7, with D unresolved. In nucleotides, the CDR3 is TGTGCCAGCACCAGTCCCCCGGAACAGCAGTACTTC. Amino acid sequence: CASTSPPEQQYF.